This passage covers 13 T cell receptor beta chains from one sample sequenced in a study of CD4 T cells in relation to SARS-CoV-2 and coronaviruses. Before the COVID-19 pandemic, during about 2011-2019, CD4+ T cells were taken from unexposed donors. Using immunoSEQ multiplex PCR, the repertoire was profiled, and TCRdb retains in-frame clones only, with some absent. The table lists some 65,000 clones, over 70% of them singletons. Sequencing used memory CD4+ T cells from PBMCs. These TCRs come from a human donor in good health.

The chain has TRBV14 and TRBJ1-1, with D tentatively TRBD1 (5 bases). Germline CDR1 reads SGHDN; CDR2 reads FVKESK. V lost 4 bases and J 0 bases, leaving 12 bases between the germline ends. CDR3 length: 15 residues. Here the CDR3 DNA reads TGTGCCAGCAGCCCTCCCGGGACGGTGAACACTGAAGCTTTCTTT. Amino acid sequence: CASSPPGTVNTEAFF. The whole variable domain, filled in from reference TRBV14 and TRBJ1-1, reads EAGVTQFPSHSVIEKGQTVTLRCDPISGHDNLYWYRRVMGKEIKFLLHFVKESKQDESGMPNNRFLAERTGGTYSTLKVQPAELEDSGVYFCASSPPGTVNTEAFFGQGTRLTVV.

With respect to this clone: The junction differs from germline at one of its ends, possibly a read error. The chain links TRBV7-8 to TRBJ1-1; the D is unclear. The CDR3 covers 14 residues. The germline CDR1 and CDR2 sequences are SGHVS and FQNEAQ. The CDR3 region has the DNA TGTGCCAGCAGCTTTCTGGGGAGCCAAACTGGAGCTTTCTTT. The encoded protein is CASSFLGSQTGAFF.

The rearrangement joins TRBV28 to TRBJ1-4; 9 bases fit TRBD1. V was clipped by 6 bases and J by 7 bases; unmatched bases: 12. The CDR3 loop spans 16 amino acids. In germline, CDR1 is MDHEN, CDR2 SYDVKM. CDR3 sequence (DNA): TGTGCCAGCAGCAAAACAGGGGGCGCTAGTGGTGAAAAACTGTTTTTT. The encoded protein is CASSKTGGASGEKLFF.

The chain employs TRBV3-1 (or the pseudogene TRBV3-2) and TRBJ1-6; the match to TRBD1 covers 9 bases. V lost 8 bases and J lost 10; bases outside the gene matches: 18. The germline CDR1 and CDR2 sequences are LGHDT and YNNKEL (reference sequence). There are 17 residues in the CDR3. This CDR3 is CASGSGGQGQRNSPLHF. The CDR3 DNA follows: TGTGCCAGCGGGTCGGGGGGACAGGGCCAGAGGAACTCACCCCTCCACTTT.

The chain is built from TRBV25-1 and TRBJ1-1; 8 bases agree with TRBD1. V shed 9 bases and J 2 bases; nucleotides not matched to a gene: 8. Germline V gives CDR1 MGHDK, CDR2 SYGVNS. The CDR3 spans 14 residues. The CDR3 region is CASRSDRENTEAFF. CDR3 coding DNA: TGTGCCAGTAGGTCGGACAGGGAAAACACTGAAGCTTTCTTT.

CDR3 nucleotides: TGTGCCAGCAGCGCAGCCCCATCGATGGGCGAGACCCAGTACTTC. It is translated as CASSAAPSMGETQYF. This chain uses TRBV9 with TRBJ2-5; the D is unclear. CDR1 and CDR2 (germline): SGDLS, YYNGEE. The V end was cut by 3 bases, the J end by 5 bases, with 17 bases between. This CDR3 spans 15 amino acids.

The V gene is TRBV3-1 (or the pseudogene TRBV3-2), the J gene TRBJ2-2, with D unresolved. V lost 2 bases and J lost 5, with 6 bases in between. Germline V gene lookup returns CDR1 LGHDT and CDR2 YNNKEL (reference sequence). CDR3 length equals 13 residues. CDR3 amino acids: CASSQRSTGELFF. For the CDR3, the DNA is TGTGCCAGCAGCCAACGATCGACCGGGGAGCTGTTTTTT.

The chain recombines TRBV19 with TRBJ1-3; 7 nucleotides agree with TRBD1. The germline CDR1 and CDR2 sequences are LNHDA and SQIVND (reference sequence). The CDR3 consists of 13 residues. Losses at the gene ends were 6 bases for V and 6 bases for J; bases not matched to a gene: 5. The CDR3 nucleotides read TGTGCCAGTAGCTCCGGACAGGAAAACACCATATATTTT. This sequence encodes CASSSGQENTIYF.

V gene TRBV5-1 combines with J gene TRBJ2-1; 7 nucleotides line up with TRBD1. J gave up 5 bases and V 4 bases, and 9 bases lay outside the gene matches. The CDR3 consists of 15 residues. The germline V gene encodes CDR1 SGHRS and CDR2 YFSETQ. The CDR3 DNA is TGCGCCAGCAGCCCTACCGGGACAGATAACAATGAGCAGTTCTTC. This sequence encodes CASSPTGTDNNEQFF.

The CDR3 bases are TGTGCCAGCTCGGCACGGCTGGGGGAAGGCAATCAGCCCCAGCATTTT. Translation: CASSARLGEGNQPQHF. This chain uses TRBV18 with TRBJ1-5; D perhaps matches TRBD1 (5 bases). CDR3 length: 16 residues. Germline assignment: CDR1 KGHSH and CDR2 LQKENI. Between the trimmed V and J ends, which lost 6 bases and 2 bases, there was a span of 17 bases.

The chain uses TRBV4-1 and TRBJ2-2; TRBD2 aligns across 7 bases. CDR3 size: 17 residues. Trimming took 0 bases from V and 7 from J; bases not matched to a gene: 11. CDR1 and CDR2 (germline): MGHRA, YSYEKL. CDR3 loop: CASSQEKREGRYGELFF. The CDR3 DNA reads TGCGCCAGCAGCCAAGAGAAGCGGGAAGGGAGGTACGGGGAGCTGTTTTTT.

This CDR3 reads CASSPSGTDSYEQYF. The CDR3 region has the DNA TGTGCCAGCTCACCTTCCGGGACAGACTCCTACGAGCAGTACTTC. The chain has TRBV18 and TRBJ2-7; 7 bases are shared with TRBD1. The germline CDR1 and CDR2 sequences are KGHSH and LQKENI. The CDR3 spans 15 residues. J gave up 0 bases and V 3 bases, and 5 bases lay outside the gene matches.

This clone has only one observation. The genes are TRBV11-2 and TRBJ2-7; D is uncertain. Germline V lookup: CDR1 SGHAT, CDR2 FQNNGV. CDR3 length equals 12 residues. Trimming stripped 5 bases from V and 6 bases from J, with 11 bases between. The CDR3 loop is CASSPGGREQYF. CDR3 DNA: TGTGCCAGCAGCCCCGGCGGACGCGAGCAGTACTTC.